Listed below are T cell receptor beta chains from one sample, sequenced in a study of OX40 agonist ivuxolimab in advanced cancers. Libraries were prepared by immunoSEQ multiplex PCR; TCRdb keeps only in-frame clonotypes and omits some of them. The sample has under 70,000 clones, roughly 85% seen once; the top ten hold 8% to 10%. Here the sequenced sample was CD4+ or CD8+ T cells sorted from blood, taken in a trial of the OX40 agonist ivuxolimab. The receptors come from an adult with an advanced solid tumor such as melanoma, head and neck, liver or kidney cancer. CDR3s include the opening cysteine and the closing phenylalanine or tryptophan. The order of the fields is V gene, D gene, J gene, clone size, CDR3 length, CDR3 DNA, CDR3 protein. The D gene is left open where the match is weak. Not every row has a clone size; where given, it reads once, few, many or a size class.

>TRBV30|TRBD2|TRBJ2-3|few|16
TGTGCCTGGAGCAGGTTGGGGACTAGCGGGTCGGATACGCAGTATTTT
CAWSRLGTSGSDTQYF
>TRBV5-4|.|TRBJ1-2|.|13
TGTGCCAGCAGCTTGACAGGGACGGGAGGCTACACCTTC
CASSLTGTGGYTF
>TRBV6-5|.|TRBJ1-2|.|13
TGTGCCAGCAGATATGGGGTTAACTATGGCTACACCTTC
CASRYGVNYGYTF
>TRBV6-6|.|TRBJ1-3|once|16
TGTGCCAGCAGTTTACCCCTAGGACAGTCTGGAAACACCATATATTTT
CASSLPLGQSGNTIYF
>TRBV19|TRBD2|TRBJ2-1|.|15
TGTGCCAGTACCAAGGGGTGGCTAGCGGGAGGCGAGCAGTTCTTC
CASTKGWLAGGEQFF
>TRBV6-6|TRBD1|TRBJ2-7|.|14
TGTGCCAGCAGTGGACAGGGGCCCACCTACGAGCAGTACTTC
CASSGQGPTYEQYF
>TRBV6-5|TRBD2|TRBJ2-1|.|16
TGTGCCAGCAGTTATTCCCGGAGTAGCGGGGCTACTGAGCAGTTCTTC
CASSYSRSSGATEQFF
>TRBV7-2|.|TRBJ2-5|.|13
TGTGCCAGCAGCTCCGGGATGTTGGAGACCCAGTACTTC
CASSSGMLETQYF
>TRBV19|.|TRBJ2-2|.|14
TGTGCCAGTTCCAACAGGTTCAACACCGGGGAGCTGTTTTTT
CASSNRFNTGELFF
>TRBV5-4|.|TRBJ1-6|.|14
TGTGCCAGCAGCTCCCAGGGTATTAATTCACCCCTCCACTTT
CASSSQGINSPLHF
>TRBV7-9|TRBD1|TRBJ2-5|.|16
TGTGCCAGCAGCTTAGCAAGGGACAGAGGGGGAGAGACCCAGTACTTC
CASSLARDRGGETQYF
>TRBV27|.|TRBJ2-5|few|15
TGTGCCAGCAGTTTATCTTCCGGGGTGCAAAGGACCCAGTACTTC
CASSLSSGVQRTQYF
>TRBV9|.|TRBJ1-3|.|15
TGTGCCAGCAGCTCCCACCCGGTTACTGGAAACACCATATATTTT
CASSSHPVTGNTIYF
>TRBV4-1|.|TRBJ1-1|.|16
TGCGCCAGCAGCCAAGAAAGGAGCCAGTTGAACACTGAAGCTTTCTTT
CASSQERSQLNTEAFF
>TRBV6-4|.|TRBJ2-2|.|16
TGTGCCAGCAGCGAGCAGGGTCTTCGTAACACCGGGGAGCTGTTTTTT
CASSEQGLRNTGELFF
>TRBV5-1|.|TRBJ2-2|.|12
TGCGCCAGCAGCTCCCCACCCGGGGAGCTGTTTTTT
CASSSPPGELFF
>TRBV19|TRBD1|TRBJ2-2|.|18
TGTGCCACCTCGACCTTTTGGGGGACAGGGGATCCCACCGGGGAGCTGTTTTTT
CATSTFWGTGDPTGELFF
>TRBV6-1|TRBD2|TRBJ2-5|.|14
TGTGCCAGCAGGGCCTCGGGGGGGCCTCAGACCCAGTACTTC
CASRASGGPQTQYF
>TRBV11-2|.|TRBJ1-1|.|14
TGTGCCAGCAGTGTCGATGGGGGCAGGACTGAAGCTTTCTTT
CASSVDGGRTEAFF
>TRBV7-6|.|TRBJ1-1|once|14
TGTGCCAGCAGCTCCGTTGGGGGGAACACTGAAGCTTTCTTT
CASSSVGGNTEAFF
>TRBV5-1|TRBD1|TRBJ2-1|.|15
TGCGCCAGCAGCGAGGGACAGAGCTCCTACAATGAGCAGTTCTTC
CASSEGQSSYNEQFF
>TRBV11-3|TRBD2|TRBJ2-3|.|17
TGTGCCAGCAGCTCCATAGCAGGCGGGGGGGTGGCAGATACGCAGTATTTT
CASSSIAGGGVADTQYF
>TRBV6-1|TRBD2|TRBJ2-5|once|13
TGTGCCAGCACTAGACTAGCCCGAGAGACCCAGTACTTC
CASTRLARETQYF
>TRBV6-4|.|TRBJ2-2|.|12
TGTGCCAGCAGTGAAGAGACCGGGGAGCTGTTTTTT
CASSEETGELFF
>TRBV29-1|.|TRBJ2-7|.|13
TGCAGCGTGCGGTGGCGGGGGCCCTACGAGCAGTACTTC
CSVRWRGPYEQYF
>TRBV9|TRBD1|TRBJ1-1|.|15
TGTGCCAGCAGCCGATCGACAGGGGGAGTCACTGAAGCTTTCTTT
CASSRSTGGVTEAFF
>TRBV7-1|TRBD1|TRBJ1-3|once|16
TGTGCCAGCAGCTACTCCGGGACAGGGACGGCAAACACCATATATTTT
CASSYSGTGTANTIYF
>TRBV5-1|.|TRBJ1-3|.|15
TGCGCCAGCAGCCAAACAGGTTCCTCTGGAAACACCATATATTTT
CASSQTGSSGNTIYF
>TRBV4-3|.|TRBJ2-5|.|15
TGCGCCAGCAGCCAAGATAGGACCGGCAAAGAGACCCAGTACTTC
CASSQDRTGKETQYF
>TRBV5-1|.|TRBJ1-1|.|13
TGCGCCAGCAGCTTGGAGGAGAACACTGAAGCTTTCTTT
CASSLEENTEAFF
>TRBV11-2|.|TRBJ2-5|.|15
TGTGCCAGCAGCTTATACCGGGGGCGAGAGGAGACCCAGTACTTC
CASSLYRGREETQYF
>TRBV19|.|TRBJ2-7|.|13
TGTGCCAGTAGTGCCTCAGGGATTCACGAGCAGTACTTC
CASSASGIHEQYF
>TRBV6-1|.|TRBJ2-1|.|14
TGTGCCAGCAGAGAGCTTATACAGGGCCCGGGAGAGTTCTTC
CASRELIQGPGEFF
>TRBV7-2|TRBD1|TRBJ2-7|.|17
TGTGCCAGCAGCCTTCTCTTTAGTCCGGGACAGGGAGACGAGCAGTACTTC
CASSLLFSPGQGDEQYF
>TRBV6-5|.|TRBJ1-6|.|15
TGTGCCAGCAGTTCCCCCCCCGGGGAGAGTTCACCCCTCCACTTT
CASSSPPGESSPLHF
>TRBV19|.|TRBJ1-5|.|14
TGTGCCAGTAGTACGTTACAGGGAAATCAGCCCCAGCATTTT
CASSTLQGNQPQHF
>TRBV28|TRBD2|TRBJ2-7|.|17
TGTGCCAGCAGTTCACGGCTGGCGGGGGGCAACTCCTACGAGCAGTACTTC
CASSSRLAGGNSYEQYF